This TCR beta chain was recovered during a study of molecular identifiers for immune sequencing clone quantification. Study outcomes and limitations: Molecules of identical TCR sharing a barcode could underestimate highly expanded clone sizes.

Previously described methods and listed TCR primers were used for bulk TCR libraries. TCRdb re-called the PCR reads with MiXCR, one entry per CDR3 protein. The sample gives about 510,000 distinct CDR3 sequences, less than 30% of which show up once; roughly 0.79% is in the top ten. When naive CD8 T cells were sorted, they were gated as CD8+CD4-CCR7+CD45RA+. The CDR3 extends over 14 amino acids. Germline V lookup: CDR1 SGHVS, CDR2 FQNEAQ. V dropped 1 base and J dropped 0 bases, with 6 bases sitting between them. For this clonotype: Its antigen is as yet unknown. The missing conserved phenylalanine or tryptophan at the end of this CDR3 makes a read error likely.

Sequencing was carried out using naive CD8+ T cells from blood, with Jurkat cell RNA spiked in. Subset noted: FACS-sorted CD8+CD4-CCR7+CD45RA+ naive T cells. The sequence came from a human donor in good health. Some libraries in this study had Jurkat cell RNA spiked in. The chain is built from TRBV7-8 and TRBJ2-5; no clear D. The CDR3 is CASSLGLDQETQYL. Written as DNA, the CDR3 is TGTGCCAGCAGCTTAGGACTGGACCAAGAGACCCAGTACTTA.